This entry lists 32 T cell receptor beta chains sequenced from one sample in a study of blood T cell repertoires in COVID-19. Assay used: immunoSEQ multiplex PCR; TCRdb lists only in-frame clones, some missing. The sample contains about 350,000 clones, roughly 86% of which appear only once. Material for sequencing was PBMCs or T cells enriched from blood (not recorded which). The source of these receptors is a woman aged 30 to 39 who had recovered from COVID-19.

This sequence joins TRBV5-1 and TRBJ1-2; TRBD1 is a possible D gene (5 bases). In germline, CDR1 is SGHRS, CDR2 YFSETQ. This CDR3 is built from 12 residues. The V end was cut by 7 bases, the J end by 8 bases, with 15 bases between. CDR3 DNA sequence: TGCGCCAGCCGCGGGCAGGGAGGGGGCTACACCTTC. This codes for CASRGQGGGYTF.

The rearrangement uses TRBV21-1 and TRBJ1-2. TRBV21-1 is termed a pseudogene. The CDR3 consists of 12 residues. CDR3 residues: CASRGTRYGYTF. The DNA for the CDR3 is TGTGCCAGCAGGGGTACTAGGTATGGCTACACCTTC.

The gene calls are TRBV27 and TRBJ2-3, with 8 nucleotides matching TRBD1. J lost 1 base, V lost 6 bases, and 6 bases had no gene match. There are 15 residues in the CDR3. The V gene's germline CDR1 is MNHEY and CDR2 SMNVEV (reference sequence). CDR3 amino acids: CASSRGQGGTDTQYF. The CDR3 coding sequence is TGTGCCAGCAGCCGAGGACAGGGTGGCACAGATACGCAGTATTTT.

The chain carries TRBV24-1 and TRBJ2-5; D may be TRBD1 (6 bases). Per germline, CDR1 KGHDR and CDR2 SFDVKD. This CDR3 comprises 14 residues. The V and J ends lost 3 bases and 5 bases respectively, with 12 bases between them. The DNA for the CDR3 is TGTGCCACCAGTGATGCAGGGGTGCGGGAGACCCAGTACTTC. Translation: CATSDAGVRETQYF.

The chain uses TRBV10-3 and TRBJ1-6; a weak D match, TRBD1 (6 bases). V was cut by 3 bases and J by 3 bases, with 12 bases left in between. Germline V lookup: CDR1 ENHRY, CDR2 SYGVKD. This CDR3 comprises 16 residues. Here the CDR3 reads CAISESPTGYNSPLHF. The CDR3 coding sequence is TGTGCCATCAGTGAATCCCCGACAGGCTATAATTCACCCCTCCACTTT.

J is TRBJ2-3 and V is TRBV2; 8 positions agree with TRBD1. CDR3 length equals 15 residues. CDR1 SNHLY and CDR2 FYNNEI come from the germline V gene. V lost 3 bases and J lost 3; bases outside the gene matches: 5. The CDR3 bases are TGTGCCAGCAGTGAGCGGCAGGGGGCTACAGATACGCAGTATTTT. As protein: CASSERQGATDTQYF.

V is TRBV29-1 and J is TRBJ1-1; the D is unclear. CDR1 is SQVTM and CDR2 is ANQGSEA in the germline V gene. V gave up 3 bases and J gave up 6 bases, with 8 bases separating them. CDR3 size: 11 residues. The CDR3 spells CSVDRFPEAFF. The DNA for the CDR3 is TGCAGCGTTGATCGTTTCCCTGAAGCTTTCTTT.

The chain joins TRBV7-9 to TRBJ2-3, with 13 nucleotides matching TRBD2. The germline CDR1 and CDR2 sequences are SEHNR and FQNEAQ (reference sequence). The CDR3 spans 17 residues. V dropped 1 base and J dropped 2; count of bases not matched to a gene: 3. The CDR3 reads CASSLGTSGGHTDTQYF. The CDR3 nucleotides read TGTGCCAGCAGCTTAGGGACTAGCGGGGGACACACAGATACGCAGTATTTT.

The V and J genes are TRBV5-1 and TRBJ2-1; 8 bases align to TRBD1. The CDR3 sequence is 16 residues long. Germline V gives CDR1 SGHRS, CDR2 YFSETQ. V was pared by 3 bases and J by 8 bases, with 13 bases of the junction left unmatched. This CDR3 reads CASSWRDRSDWDEQFF. Written as DNA, the CDR3 is TGCGCCAGCAGCTGGCGGGACAGGTCGGATTGGGATGAGCAGTTCTTC.

The rearrangement links TRBV9 to TRBJ2-7; D is possibly TRBD2 (6 bases). Germline-derived CDR1 and CDR2 are SGDLS and YYNGEE. The CDR3 loop spans 15 amino acids. V lost 3 bases and J lost 2, with 15 bases in between. CDR3 sequence (DNA): TGTGCCAGCAGCGCGGGGGTGACATCCACCTACGAGCAGTACTTC. It translates to CASSAGVTSTYEQYF.

V is TRBV6-1 and J is TRBJ2-7, with a weak D call TRBD1 (6 bases). The CDR3 totals 17 residues. Germline V CDR1 and CDR2: MNHNS, SASEGT. V was shortened by 2 bases and J by 4 bases, with 21 bases between the two germline ends. Written as DNA, the CDR3 is TGTGCCAGCAGTGAATACATACAGGGTCTTACCTTATACGAGCAGTACTTC. Protein: CASSEYIQGLTLYEQYF.

This chain joins TRBV30 and TRBJ1-2; the D gene is possibly TRBD1 (5 bases). CDR3 length: 13 amino acids. Trimming removed 3 bases at V and 6 bases at J, with 14 bases between. Germline V gene sequence: CDR1 GTSNPN, CDR2 SVGIG (reference sequence). Here the CDR3 DNA reads TGTGCCTGGAGCGCGGGGGATACGGATGGCTACACCTTC. As protein: CAWSAGDTDGYTF. Looking up the rest from reference TRBV30 and TRBJ1-2 gives the full variable domain: SQTIHQWPATLVQPVGSPLSLECTVEGTSNPNLYWYRQAAGRGLQLLFYSVGIGQISSEVPQNLSASRPQDRQFILSSKKLLLSDSGFYLCAWSAGDTDGYTFGSGTRLTVV.

V gene TRBV6-5 combines with J gene TRBJ1-6, with 7 bases fitting TRBD1. The germline CDR1 and CDR2 sequences are MNHEY and SVGAGI. The CDR3 is 14 amino acids. The J segment lost 8 bases and the V segment lost 2 bases, leaving 3 bases of the junction unmatched. The CDR3 loop reads CASSYKGGDSPLHF. The DNA for the CDR3 is TGTGCCAGCAGTTACAAAGGGGGCGATTCACCCCTCCACTTT.

The rearrangement uses TRBV12-3 or TRBV12-4 and TRBJ2-7, with a tentative D call TRBD1 (6 bases). Deletions cut 6 bases from V and 4 bases from J, with 10 bases between. The CDR3 runs 12 residues. CDR3 DNA: TGTGCCAGCAGCCCCGGGACATACGAGCAGTACTTC. This encodes CASSPGTYEQYF.

For this clone: This sample includes further DNA sequences coding for the same CDR3. The chain couples TRBV5-6 to TRBJ1-1; a weak D match, TRBD1 (5 bases). Germline-derived CDR1 and CDR2 are SGHDT and YYEEEE. CDR3 length: 12 residues. V was cut by 2 bases and J by 5 bases, with 7 bases left in between. CDR3 in DNA: TGTGCCAGCAGCTTATCAGGGACTGAAGCTTTCTTT. It encodes CASSLSGTEAFF.

The chain links TRBV2 to TRBJ1-6; 7 bases fit TRBD1. There are 14 residues in the CDR3. After removal of 7 bases from V and 5 bases from J, the junction contained 5 bases not matched to a gene. Germline CDR1 reads SNHLY; CDR2 reads FYNNEI. The CDR3 spells CASITGDHNSPLHF. CDR3 coding DNA: TGTGCCAGCATAACAGGGGACCATAATTCACCCCTCCACTTT.

The genes are TRBV30 and TRBJ1-3, with D unclear. V was trimmed by 2 bases and J by 1 base, leaving 9 bases between them. Per the germline V gene, CDR1 is GTSNPN and CDR2 is SVGIG (reference sequence). The CDR3 has 14 residues. The CDR3: CAWSTSRSGNTIYF. The CDR3 nucleotides are TGTGCCTGGAGTACGAGTCGATCTGGAAACACCATATATTTT.

The rearrangement links TRBV28 to TRBJ2-7; D might be TRBD2 (6 bases). The CDR3 has 13 residues. Germline V gene lookup returns CDR1 MDHEN and CDR2 SYDVKM. V was cut by 7 bases and J by 3 bases, with 13 bases left in between. The CDR3: CASTLPGVYEQYF. The CDR3 DNA is TGTGCCAGCACCCTCCCGGGAGTCTACGAGCAGTACTTC.

The J gene is TRBJ2-7, the V gene TRBV19; the D gene is possibly TRBD1 (7 bases). Trimming removed 8 bases from V and 2 bases from J, with 16 bases in between. CDR1 LNHDA and CDR2 SQIVND come from the germline V gene (reference sequence). The CDR3 spans 14 residues. CDR3 nucleotides: TGTGCCAGTTCCCGGGGGACAGCAGCCTACGAGCAGTACTTC. Residues: CASSRGTAAYEQYF.

The V call is TRBV12-5, the J call TRBJ1-1; no clear D. V lost 5 bases to trimming and J lost 10 bases, with 17 bases between them. Per germline, CDR1 LGHNT and CDR2 FRNRAP. The CDR3 spans 13 residues. This CDR3 reads CASGPGAGVGAFF. The DNA for the CDR3 is TGTGCTAGTGGTCCCGGCGCCGGGGTTGGAGCTTTCTTT.

CDR3 region: CASRIAGGNNEQFF. DNA of the CDR3: TGTGCCAGCAGAATAGCGGGGGGGAACAATGAGCAGTTCTTC. The J gene is TRBJ2-1, the V gene TRBV11-2; 11 bases align to TRBD2. The CDR3 runs 14 residues. Germline loops: CDR1 SGHAT, CDR2 FQNNGV. V lost 6 bases to trimming and J lost 5 bases; unmatched junction nucleotides: 3.

The V call is TRBV7-2, the J call TRBJ1-3; D gene ambiguous. The CDR3 has 14 amino acids. V dropped 1 base and J dropped 7 bases, with 11 bases sitting between them. Germline CDR1 and CDR2: SGHTA and FQGNSA. CDR3 sequence (DNA): TGTGCCAGCAGCTTAGACGGGTCCCGGAACACCATATATTTT. Protein sequence: CASSLDGSRNTIYF.

J is TRBJ2-7 and V is TRBV20-1; no clear D gene. Looked up from germline, CDR1 is DFQATT and CDR2 is SNEGSKA (reference sequence). V was shortened by 2 bases and J by 3 bases, with 5 bases between the two germline ends. This CDR3 is built from 11 residues. In DNA form, the CDR3 reads TGCAGTGCTAGATCCGGCTACGAGCAGTACTTC. This gives the protein CSARSGYEQYF.

This clone turned up a few times. CDR3 loop: CASSFIPGPGGYEQYF. The DNA for the CDR3 is TGTGCCAGCAGCTTTATTCCGGGACCGGGGGGGTACGAGCAGTACTTC. This rearrangement joins TRBV7-9 to TRBJ2-7, with TRBD2 matching 8 bases. Germline-derived CDR1 and CDR2 are SEHNR and FQNEAQ (reference sequence). Germline trimming cut 3 bases from V and 4 bases from J; bases unmatched to any gene: 11. The CDR3 is 16 residues long. The full variable domain, with the rest looked up from reference TRBV7-9 and TRBJ2-7, is DTGVSQNPRHKITKRGQNVTFRCDPISEHNRLYWYRQTLGQGPEFLTYFQNEAQLEKSRLLSDRFSAERPKGSFSTLEIQRTEQGDSAMYLCASSFIPGPGGYEQYFGPGTRLTVT.

As DNA, the CDR3 is TGTGCCAGTAGGGACAGGGGGAAAGCTTTGGATGGCTACACCTTC. Translated: CASRDRGKALDGYTF. The chain has TRBV19 and TRBJ1-2, with 10 bases that match TRBD1. The germline CDR1 and CDR2 sequences are LNHDA and SQIVND (reference sequence). V shed 6 bases and J 6 bases; nucleotides not matched to a gene: 10. The CDR3 has 15 residues.

The rearrangement links TRBV9 to TRBJ2-3, with TRBD2 matching 8 bases. Germline loops: CDR1 SGDLS, CDR2 YYNGEE. The CDR3 extends over 18 amino acids. The trim removed 0 bases at V and 2 bases at J, leaving 11 bases unmatched. The CDR3 is CASSVGRLAGGLTDTQYF. The CDR3 DNA is TGTGCCAGCAGCGTAGGTCGGCTCGCGGGGGGTCTCACAGATACGCAGTATTTT.

The V and J genes are TRBV14 and TRBJ2-1; 10 bases fit TRBD2. V shed 2 bases, J shed 2 bases, and the junction held 6 bases outside the gene matches. The germline gives CDR1 SGHDN, CDR2 FVKESK. This CDR3 comprises 17 residues. DNA for the CDR3: TGTGCCAGCAGCCAACCAGGACTAGCGGCCCCCTACAATGAGCAGTTCTTC. This translates into CASSQPGLAAPYNEQFF.

This chain connects TRBV6-2 or TRBV6-3 to TRBJ2-7, with a possible D match to TRBD1 (5 bases). The CDR3 length is 13 residues. CDR1 is MNHEY and CDR2 is SVGEGT in the germline V gene. Trimming took 5 bases from V and 3 from J, leaving 11 bases between them. The CDR3 nucleotides are TGTGCCAGCAGTAGGGGCGGATACTACGAGCAGTACTTC. Translated: CASSRGGYYEQYF.

The chain links TRBV7-2 to TRBJ2-1; 8 bases are a match to TRBD1. V was clipped by 5 bases and J by 12 bases; unmatched bases: 15. The CDR3 runs to 15 residues. Germline loops: CDR1 SGHTA, CDR2 FQGNSA. CDR3 DNA sequence: TGTGCCAGCAGCATACGGACAGGGTTTAAAGGGTCGCAGTTCTTC. The encoded protein is CASSIRTGFKGSQFF.

The V call is TRBV7-2, the J call TRBJ2-5, with TRBD1 matching over 7 bases. The length of the CDR3 is 15 residues. V was pared by 5 bases and J by 3 bases, with 9 bases of the junction left unmatched. Germline V gene sequence: CDR1 SGHTA, CDR2 FQGNSA. The CDR3 reads CASSATRTGEETQYF. DNA of the CDR3: TGTGCCAGCAGCGCAACCAGAACAGGGGAAGAGACCCAGTACTTC. Based on the CDR3 plus reference TRBV7-2 and TRBJ2-5, the full variable domain is GAGVSQSPSNKVTEKGKDVELRCDPISGHTALYWYRQSLGQGLEFLIYFQGNSAPDKSGLPSDRFSAERTGGSVSTLTIQRTQQEDSAVYLCASSATRTGEETQYFGPGTRLLVL.

The V call is TRBV7-8, the J call TRBJ2-7; 7 bases are shared with TRBD1. The germline V gene encodes CDR1 SGHVS and CDR2 FQNEAQ. The length of the CDR3 is 17 residues. V was pared by 1 base and J by 5 bases, with 14 bases of the junction left unmatched. The CDR3 reads CASSLVSVGAGGDEQYF. CDR3 in DNA: TGTGCCAGCAGCTTAGTTTCCGTCGGGGCAGGGGGTGACGAGCAGTACTTC.

The chain uses TRBV6-5 and TRBJ1-5; D remains unclear. Germline CDR1 is MNHEY and CDR2 is SVGAGI. This CDR3 comprises 14 residues. V lost 11 bases to trimming and J lost 0 bases, with 14 bases between them. In DNA, the CDR3 is TGTGCCCCCCTGGAGGCCGATAGCAATCAGCCCCAGCATTTT. Amino acids: CAPLEADSNQPQHF.